This T cell receptor beta chain was observed in a study of cytomegalovirus exposure and HLA in healthy donors. Overall study findings and caveats: Differences between HLA loci emerged in a later analysis of TCR association rates, with DRB1 most and HLA-C fewest.

The CDR3 spans 15 residues. Trimming took off 5 bases at V and 6 bases at J, with 20 bases between the two ends. Per the germline V gene, CDR1 is SGHAT and CDR2 is FQNNGV. Despite likely unrecorded immune exposures, the donors were nominally healthy at the time of sampling. Notes on this clone: Its antigen is not identified.

PCR amplification relied on 60 Vbeta primers (plus 13 Jbeta primers). Here immunoSEQ multiplex PCR was the method, and the copy in TCRdb shows in-frame clones only, minus some. The sample lists approximately 53,000 clones, approximately 72% occurring once. Material: PBMCs. The clonotype was recovered from a woman in her 50s in good health and CMV-seronegative. This chain uses TRBV11-2 with TRBJ2-7; D ambiguous. The CDR3 DNA reads TGTGCCAGCAGCCCCCTTGGGCTGGGTTTAGGCGAGCAGTACTTC. Translated: CASSPLGLGLGEQYF. Complete variable domain (other parts from reference TRBV11-2 and TRBJ2-7): EAGVAQSPRYKIIEKRQSVAFWCNPISGHATLYWYQQILGQGPKLLIQFQNNGVVDDSQLPKDRFSAERLKGVDSTLKIQPAKLEDSAVYLCASSPLGLGLGEQYFGPGTRLTVT.